Shown below are 19 T cell receptor beta chains from a single sample sequenced in a study of cytomegalovirus exposure and HLA in healthy donors. The primer mix had 60 Vbeta and 13 Jbeta primers. Clones were sequenced by immunoSEQ multiplex PCR, and TCRdb holds only the in-frame ones, with some missing. The table for this sample gives around 55,000 clones. Sequencing was carried out using PBMCs. The source is a man aged 50 or older in good health and CMV-seropositive.

The chain combines TRBV30 with TRBJ1-5; perhaps TRBD1 as D (6 bases). CDR1 is GTSNPN and CDR2 is SVGIG in the germline V gene (reference sequence). Trimming removed 0 bases at V and 6 bases at J, with 15 bases between. The CDR3 runs 15 residues. The DNA for the CDR3 is TGTGCCTGGAGTGTCCGGGGGGCAGGGGCTCAGCCCCAGCATTTT. The encoded protein is CAWSVRGAGAQPQHF.

The chain couples TRBV7-9 to TRBJ2-7; possible D gene TRBD1, 5 bases. V lost 1 base, J lost 1 base, and 8 bases lay in between. This CDR3 comprises 14 residues. The V gene's germline CDR1 is SEHNR and CDR2 FQNEAQ (reference sequence). This CDR3 is CASSLDRNSYEQYF. Written as DNA, the CDR3 is TGTGCCAGCAGCTTAGACAGGAATTCCTACGAGCAGTACTTC.

The chain is built from TRBV30 and TRBJ1-1; D remains ambiguous. The germline V and J ends were trimmed by 4 bases and 8 bases, with 14 bases remaining between them. The CDR3 spans 12 residues. Looked up from germline, CDR1 is GTSNPN and CDR2 is SVGIG (reference sequence). The chain's CDR3 is CAWTLSLGEAFF. Written as DNA, the CDR3 is TGTGCCTGGACTCTAAGCTTGGGCGAAGCTTTCTTT.

The gene calls are TRBV4-1 and TRBJ1-1; 10 bases are shared with TRBD1. After removal of 0 bases from V and 5 bases from J, the junction contained 6 bases not matched to a gene. This CDR3 contains 16 residues. The germline CDR1 and CDR2 sequences are MGHRA and YSYEKL. DNA for the CDR3: TGCGCCAGCAGCCAAGATCTGGGGACAGGGGATACTGAAGCTTTCTTT. It yields the protein CASSQDLGTGDTEAFF.

V gene TRBV11-2 combines with J gene TRBJ2-7, with 7 positions matching TRBD1. Looked up from germline, CDR1 is SGHAT and CDR2 is FQNNGV. V lost 7 bases and J lost 2; bases outside the gene matches: 14. The length of the CDR3 is 16 residues. Here the CDR3 DNA reads TGTGCCAGCACCATTGACAGGGCCTGGGCCGCCTACGAGCAGTACTTC. Translation gives CASTIDRAWAAYEQYF. The variable domain in full, with the rest retrieved from reference TRBV11-2 and TRBJ2-7, is EAGVAQSPRYKIIEKRQSVAFWCNPISGHATLYWYQQILGQGPKLLIQFQNNGVVDDSQLPKDRFSAERLKGVDSTLKIQPAKLEDSAVYLCASTIDRAWAAYEQYFGPGTRLTVT.

The rearrangement joins TRBV18 to TRBJ2-7; TRBD2 matches at 10 bases. In germline, CDR1 is KGHSH, CDR2 LQKENI. The V segment lost 0 bases and the J segment 3 bases; nucleotides outside the gene matches: 2. This CDR3 contains 15 residues. Written as DNA, the CDR3 is TGTGCCAGCTCACCACCGGCTAGCGGGAGCTACGAGCAGTACTTC. It yields the protein CASSPPASGSYEQYF.

This chain joins TRBV29-1 and TRBJ2-2; no clear D. Deletions cut 4 bases from V and 1 base from J, with 7 bases between. The germline CDR1 and CDR2 sequences are SQVTM and ANQGSEA. This CDR3 spans 13 amino acids. The CDR3 DNA is TGCAGCGTTGGTACTCTGAACACCGGGGAGCTGTTTTTT. Translation: CSVGTLNTGELFF.

This chain uses TRBV4-3 with TRBJ1-3, with D perhaps TRBD1 (6 bases). Trimming shortened V by 0 bases and J by 0 bases, and 15 bases separated the two germline ends. The CDR3 runs 18 residues. CDR1 is LGHNA, CDR2 YSLEER, per germline. In DNA form, the CDR3 reads TGCGCCAGCAGCCAAGATGGGAGGGGGATCGGCTCTGGAAACACCATATATTTT. Translated, it gives CASSQDGRGIGSGNTIYF.

The J gene is TRBJ1-4, the V gene TRBV28; 7 bases agree with TRBD1. The CDR3 runs to 12 residues. The V gene's germline CDR1 is MDHEN and CDR2 SYDVKM. The ends lost 11 bases at V and 8 bases at J; junction bases unmatched: 8. CDR3 sequence reads: CAGRGQSEKLFF. CDR3 coding DNA: TGTGCCGGGCGGGGACAGTCCGAAAAACTGTTTTTT. Full variable domain (rest looked up from reference TRBV28 and TRBJ1-4): DVKVTQSSRYLVKRTGEKVFLECVQDMDHENMFWYRQDPGLGLRLIYFSYDVKMKEKGDIPEGYSVSREKKERFSLILESASTNQTSMYLCAGRGQSEKLFFGSGTQLSVL.

The chain combines TRBV4-1 with TRBJ2-2; maybe TRBD1 (5 bases). The CDR3 has 17 residues. V lost 0 bases and J lost 0, with 11 bases in between. Germline CDR1 and CDR2: MGHRA and YSYEKL. DNA of the CDR3: TGCGCCAGCAGCCAAGATCCTGGACAAACGAACACCGGGGAGCTGTTTTTT. Residues: CASSQDPGQTNTGELFF.

The V and J genes are TRBV6-6 and TRBJ2-1, with TRBD2 matching 8 bases. Germline assignment: CDR1 MNHNY and CDR2 SVGAGI (reference sequence). CDR3 length: 16 amino acids. Losses at the gene ends were 2 bases for V and 0 bases for J; bases not matched to a gene: 3. The chain's CDR3 is CASSYLSGNSYNEQFF. The DNA of the CDR3 is TGTGCCAGCAGTTACCTTAGCGGGAACTCCTACAATGAGCAGTTCTTC.

V usage is TRBV5-4 and J usage is TRBJ1-4, with D perhaps matching TRBD1 (6 bases). The V gene lost 4 bases and the J gene lost 5 bases, with 24 bases spanning the gap. CDR1 SGHNT and CDR2 YYREEE come from the germline V gene (reference sequence). The CDR3 contains 18 residues. Here the CDR3 reads CASSLQIRTGYGNEKLFF. In DNA form, the CDR3 reads TGTGCCAGCAGCCTTCAGATACGTACAGGGTACGGAAATGAAAAACTGTTTTTT. The full variable domain, with the rest looked up from reference TRBV5-4 and TRBJ1-4, is ETGVTQSPTHLIKTRGQQVTLRCSSQSGHNTVSWYQQALGQGPQFIFQYYREEENGRGNFPPRFSGLQFPNYSSELNVNALELDDSALYLCASSLQIRTGYGNEKLFFGSGTQLSVL.

The V call is TRBV5-3, the J call TRBJ1-5; D may be TRBD1 (5 bases). TRBV5-3 carries the ORF label, with uncertain function. V was cut by 4 bases and J by 0 bases, with 14 bases left in between. The CDR3 contains 16 residues. The CDR3 here is CARSPVIQDSNQPQHF. In DNA form, the CDR3 reads TGTGCCAGAAGCCCCGTTATACAGGATAGCAATCAGCCCCAGCATTTT.

This chain joins TRBV4-1 and TRBJ2-1, with D possibly matching TRBD2 (6 bases). The V gene's germline CDR1 is MGHRA and CDR2 YSYEKL. The CDR3 loop spans 14 amino acids. Trimming removed 4 bases at V and 7 bases at J, with 14 bases between. The CDR3 DNA sequence: TGCGCCAGCAGCCGTCCTCTAGCGACAAATGAGCAGTTCTTC. This encodes CASSRPLATNEQFF.

As concerns this clone: One end of the junction does not line up with germline, which may come from a read error. The gene calls are TRBV5-1 and TRBJ2-5; D possibly corresponds to TRBD2 (6 bases). This CDR3 has 14 amino acids. The germline V gene encodes CDR1 SGHRS and CDR2 YFSETQ. In DNA form, the CDR3 reads TGCGCCAGCACCCTACTGGCGGGGAAAGAGAACCAGTACTTC. This encodes CASTLLAGKENQYF.

The chain employs TRBV11-2 and TRBJ2-5, with D possibly TRBD1 on 5 matching bases. The germline V gene encodes CDR1 SGHAT and CDR2 FQNNGV. The CDR3 is made up of 15 amino acids. V gave up 2 bases and J gave up 1 base, with 11 bases separating them. In DNA form, the CDR3 reads TGTGCCAGCAGCTTACAAAGGACACTCCAAGAGACCCAGTACTTC. It encodes CASSLQRTLQETQYF.

J is TRBJ2-1 and V is TRBV18; 12 positions agree with TRBD2. The CDR3 is 17 amino acids. The J segment lost 8 bases and the V segment lost 1 base, leaving 9 bases of the junction unmatched. Germline V gives CDR1 KGHSH, CDR2 LQKENI. The CDR3 DNA is TGTGCCAGCTCACCACTCGGTAAGACTAGCGGGAGTGATGAGCAGTTCTTC. It specifies CASSPLGKTSGSDEQFF. Combining the CDR3 with reference TRBV18 and TRBJ2-1 gives the whole variable domain NAGVMQNPRHLVRRRGQEARLRCSPMKGHSHVYWYRQLPEEGLKFMVYLQKENIIDESGMPKERFSAEFPKEGPSILRIQQVVRGDSAAYFCASSPLGKTSGSDEQFFGPGTRLTVL.

The V gene is TRBV10-3, the J gene TRBJ1-6, with D perhaps TRBD1 (6 bases). V lost 7 bases and J 5 bases, leaving 6 bases between the germline ends. Germline loops: CDR1 ENHRY, CDR2 SYGVKD. The CDR3 consists of 12 residues. CDR3 DNA sequence: TGTGCCATCAAGGGGGATAATTCACCCCTCCACTTT. This sequence encodes CAIKGDNSPLHF.

J is TRBJ2-5 and V is TRBV28; 8 bases align to TRBD1. V gave up 3 bases and J gave up 4 bases; unmatched junction bases: 7. The CDR3 extends over 15 amino acids. The V gene's germline CDR1 is MDHEN and CDR2 SYDVKM. This chain's CDR3 is CASSFRRGLGETQYF. DNA for the CDR3: TGTGCCAGCAGTTTTCGCAGGGGGCTTGGAGAGACCCAGTACTTC.